This T cell receptor beta chain originates from a study of T cell changes during pregnancy in multiple sclerosis. Germline CDR1 SEHNR, CDR2 FQNEAQ (reference sequence). CDR3 length equals 14 residues. V lost 5 bases to trimming and J lost 7 bases; unmatched junction nucleotides: 10. The data were produced by immunoSEQ multiplex PCR, yet TCRdb's version contains in-frame clones alone and is incomplete. The data show about 57,000 clones, around nine tenths seen once. This sequence originates from a female donor with multiple sclerosis, enrolled in a pregnancy study. The specimen was peripheral blood, collected after pregnancy. The rearrangement joins TRBV7-9 to TRBJ1-2; 7 positions agree with TRBD1. The CDR3 DNA follows: TGTGCCAGCAGCCTTGGGACAGCGAGAGGTGGCTACACCTTC. It codes for CASSLGTARGGYTF.